This T cell receptor beta chain emerged from a study of cytomegalovirus exposure and HLA in healthy donors. On the study more broadly: Most donors, less than 85% of more than 300 genotyped, fell in the Caucasian-associated ancestry cluster. Study results and caveats: In a later analysis, parvovirus B19, influenza, CMV and Epstein-Barr virus appeared linked to several top co-occurrence clusters. Altogether, around 160 TCR beta chains were recorded as cytomegalovirus-associated. A later look showed TCR association rates differing by HLA locus, highest for DRB1 and lowest for HLA-C.

The V gene's germline CDR1 is SGHTA and CDR2 FQGNSA. This CDR3 comprises 12 residues. Trimming removed 4 bases from V and 7 bases from J, with 11 bases in between. Researchers ran the PCR with 60 Vbeta and 13 Jbeta primers. The protocol was immunoSEQ multiplex PCR, while the TCRdb copy is restricted to in-frame clones and leaves out a portion. The sample carries over 30,000 clones, about 60% recorded once. A few counts support this clone. Antigen specificity is unknown. The chain has TRBV7-2 and TRBJ2-7, with D maybe TRBD2 (5 bases). Sequenced input: PBMCs. This receptor was obtained from a man aged 45-60 years in good health and CMV-seropositive. CDR3 bases: TGTGCCAGCAGCTCCGATCGCGGGGAGCAGTACTTC. Its translation: CASSSDRGEQYF. The full variable domain, in which reference TRBV7-2 and TRBJ2-7 provide the parts outside the CDR3, is GAGVSQSPSNKVTEKGKDVELRCDPISGHTALYWYRQSLGQGLEFLIYFQGNSAPDKSGLPSDRFSAERTGGSVSTLTIQRTQQEDSAVYLCASSSDRGEQYFGPGTRLTVT.